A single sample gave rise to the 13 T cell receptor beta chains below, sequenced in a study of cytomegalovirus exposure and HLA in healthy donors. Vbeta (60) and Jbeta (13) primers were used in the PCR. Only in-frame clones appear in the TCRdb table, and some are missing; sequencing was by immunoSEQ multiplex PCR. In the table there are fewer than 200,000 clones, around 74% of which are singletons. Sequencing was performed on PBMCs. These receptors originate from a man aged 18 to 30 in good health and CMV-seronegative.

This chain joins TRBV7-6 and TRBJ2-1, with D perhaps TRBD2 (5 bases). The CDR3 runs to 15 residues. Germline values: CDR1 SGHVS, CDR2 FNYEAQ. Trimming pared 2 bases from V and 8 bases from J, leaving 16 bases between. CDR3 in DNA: TGTGCCAGCAGCTTAATCTGGGGTCCGCGGGATGAGCAGTTCTTC. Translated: CASSLIWGPRDEQFF.

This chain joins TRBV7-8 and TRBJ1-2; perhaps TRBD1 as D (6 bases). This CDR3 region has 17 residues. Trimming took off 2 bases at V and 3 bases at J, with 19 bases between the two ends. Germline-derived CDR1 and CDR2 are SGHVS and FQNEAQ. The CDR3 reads CASSLLGYTGYDYGYTF. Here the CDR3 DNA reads TGTGCCAGCAGCTTACTGGGCTATACAGGGTATGACTATGGCTACACCTTC.

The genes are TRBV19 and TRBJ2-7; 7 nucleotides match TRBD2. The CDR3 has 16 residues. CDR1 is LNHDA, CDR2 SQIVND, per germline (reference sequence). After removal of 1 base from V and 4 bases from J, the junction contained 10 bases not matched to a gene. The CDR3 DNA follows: TGTGCCAGTAGTATAGGAGGGAGGGCACTTTCTTACGAGCAGTACTTC. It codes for CASSIGGRALSYEQYF.

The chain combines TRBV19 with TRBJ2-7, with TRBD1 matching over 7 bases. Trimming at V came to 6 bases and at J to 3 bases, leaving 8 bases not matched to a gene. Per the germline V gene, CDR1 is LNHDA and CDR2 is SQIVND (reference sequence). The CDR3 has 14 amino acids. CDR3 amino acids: CASSWTGHLYEQYF. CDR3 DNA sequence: TGTGCCAGTAGCTGGACAGGCCACCTCTACGAGCAGTACTTC. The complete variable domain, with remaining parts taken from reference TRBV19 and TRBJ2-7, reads DGGITQSPKYLFRKEGQNVTLSCEQNLNHDAMYWYRQDPGQGLRLIYYSQIVNDFQKGDIAEGYSVSREKKESFPLTVTSAQKNPTAFYLCASSWTGHLYEQYFGPGTRLTVT.

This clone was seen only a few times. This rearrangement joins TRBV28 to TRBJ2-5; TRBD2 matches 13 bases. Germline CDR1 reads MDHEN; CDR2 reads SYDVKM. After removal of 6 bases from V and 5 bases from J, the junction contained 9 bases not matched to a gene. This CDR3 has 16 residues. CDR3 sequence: CASRNPGLAGSETQYF. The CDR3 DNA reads TGTGCCAGCAGAAATCCGGGACTAGCGGGATCGGAGACCCAGTACTTC.

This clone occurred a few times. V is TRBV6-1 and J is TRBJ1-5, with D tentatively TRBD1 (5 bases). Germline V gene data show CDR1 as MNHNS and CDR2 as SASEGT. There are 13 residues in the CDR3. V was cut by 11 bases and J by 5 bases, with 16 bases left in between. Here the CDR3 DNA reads TGTGCCGGCGCGGGGGGGTCTCATCAGCCCCAGCATTTT. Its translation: CAGAGGSHQPQHF.

The chain's CDR3 is CASSVVRSARWETQYF. CDR3 bases: TGTGCCAGCAGCGTGGTGAGAAGCGCGAGGTGGGAGACCCAGTACTTC. The V call is TRBV7-2, the J call TRBJ2-5; unclear D gene. V gave up 5 bases and J gave up 5 bases, with 21 bases separating them. Germline V gene data show CDR1 as SGHTA and CDR2 as FQGNSA. The CDR3 has 16 residues.

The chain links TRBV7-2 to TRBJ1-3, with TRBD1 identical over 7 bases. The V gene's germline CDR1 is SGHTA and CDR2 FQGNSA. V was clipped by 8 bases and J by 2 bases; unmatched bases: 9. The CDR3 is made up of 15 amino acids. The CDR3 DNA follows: TGTGCCAGCGGGCGGCAGGGGGGACCTGGAAACACCATATATTTT. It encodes CASGRQGGPGNTIYF.

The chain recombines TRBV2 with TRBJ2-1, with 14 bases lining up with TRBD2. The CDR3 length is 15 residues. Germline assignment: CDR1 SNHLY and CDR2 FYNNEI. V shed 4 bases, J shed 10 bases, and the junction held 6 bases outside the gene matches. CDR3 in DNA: TGTGCCAGCAGTGCGACTAGCGGGAGGGCTGAGGAGCAGTTCTTC. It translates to CASSATSGRAEEQFF.

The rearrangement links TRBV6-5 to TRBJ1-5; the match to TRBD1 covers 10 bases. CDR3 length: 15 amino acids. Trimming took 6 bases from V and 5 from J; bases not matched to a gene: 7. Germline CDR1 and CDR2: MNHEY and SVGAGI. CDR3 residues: CASSAFGQGDQPQHF. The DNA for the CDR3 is TGTGCCAGCAGCGCCTTCGGACAGGGGGATCAGCCCCAGCATTTT.

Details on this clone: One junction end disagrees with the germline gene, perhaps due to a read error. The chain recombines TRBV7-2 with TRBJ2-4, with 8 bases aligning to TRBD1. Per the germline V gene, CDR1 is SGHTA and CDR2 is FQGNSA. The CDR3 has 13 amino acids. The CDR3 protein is CASSVTRDRSVFF. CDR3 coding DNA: TGTGCCAGCAGCGTAACCCGGGACAGGTCGGTTTTCTTC.

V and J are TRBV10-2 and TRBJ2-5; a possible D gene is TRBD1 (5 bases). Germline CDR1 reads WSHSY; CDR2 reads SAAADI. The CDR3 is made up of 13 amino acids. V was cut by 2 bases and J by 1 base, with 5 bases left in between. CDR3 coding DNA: TGCGCCAGCAGTGAGACAGGCCAAGAGACCCAGTACTTC. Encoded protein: CASSETGQETQYF.

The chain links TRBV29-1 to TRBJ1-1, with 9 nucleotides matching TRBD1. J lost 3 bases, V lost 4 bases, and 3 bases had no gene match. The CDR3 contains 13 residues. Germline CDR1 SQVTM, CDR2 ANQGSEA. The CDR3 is CSVGGTGHTEAFF. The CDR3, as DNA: TGCAGCGTTGGGGGGACAGGGCACACTGAAGCTTTCTTT.